This TCR beta chain is from a study of blood T cell repertoires in COVID-19. About the study: Nucleic acid was either cDNA or gDNA, and it came from T cells, B-cell-depleted T cells, or PBMCs.

Clones were sequenced by immunoSEQ multiplex PCR, and TCRdb holds only the in-frame ones, with some missing. This table holds more than 200,000 clones, just over 90% found once. Two consecutive negative NP/OP PCR tests, clearance, or resolved symptoms defined Cohort 3 recovery. This clone was recorded a few times. Germline V lookup: CDR1 KGHSH, CDR2 LQKENI. The CDR3 loop spans 17 amino acids. With 3 bases clipped from V and 1 base from J, the junction kept 4 bases outside the gene matches. The V gene is TRBV18, the J gene TRBJ2-3; 13 bases are shared with TRBD2. The source of this sequence is a woman aged 18-35 years who had recovered from COVID-19. Material for sequencing was PBMCs or T cells enriched from blood (not recorded which). This chain's CDR3 is CASSPWTSGGGTDTQYF. CDR3 bases: TGTGCCAGCTCACCCTGGACTAGCGGGGGCGGCACAGATACGCAGTATTTT.